The 18 T cell receptor beta chains given below trace back to one sample, sequenced in a study of blood T cell repertoires in COVID-19. Libraries were prepared by immunoSEQ multiplex PCR; TCRdb keeps only in-frame clonotypes and omits some of them. The sample records roughly 100,000 clones, about 80% being singletons. Sequenced: peripheral blood. These receptors all come from a woman of 80 years or more with active or convalescent COVID-19.

V and J are TRBV5-1 and TRBJ1-1; possibly TRBD1 for D (5 bases). Trimming stripped 0 bases from V and 3 bases from J, with 12 bases between. Germline CDR1 is SGHRS and CDR2 is YFSETQ. The CDR3 is 15 residues long. The CDR3 is CASSLGAGSYTEAFF. The CDR3 DNA is TGCGCCAGCAGCTTGGGGGCAGGGTCGTACACTGAAGCTTTCTTT.

The rearrangement uses TRBV3-1 (or the pseudogene TRBV3-2) and TRBJ1-6; TRBD1 matches 8 bases. J was trimmed by 6 bases and V by 4 bases; bases with no gene match: 11. The CDR3 length is 17 residues. Germline CDR1 is LGHDT and CDR2 is YNNKEL (reference sequence). Written as DNA, the CDR3 is TGTGCCAGCAGCCCGAGACAGGGGATAGTGGGTAATTCACCCCTCCACTTT. It specifies CASSPRQGIVGNSPLHF.

This clone has a single count. The genes are TRBV3-1 (or the pseudogene TRBV3-2) and TRBJ1-2; 8 bases map to TRBD1. The CDR3 sequence is 13 residues long. CDR1 is LGHDT, CDR2 YNNKEL, per germline (reference sequence). Germline trimming cut 4 bases from V and 6 bases from J; bases unmatched to any gene: 4. CDR3 DNA sequence: TGTGCCAGCAGCCCAGGACAGGGTGATGGCTACACCTTC. Translating gives CASSPGQGDGYTF.

V is TRBV20-1 and J is TRBJ1-5, with a possible D match to TRBD1 (5 bases). Germline-derived CDR1 and CDR2 are DFQATT and SNEGSKA (reference sequence). CDR3 length: 11 residues. V lost 4 bases and J lost 6, with 7 bases in between. The CDR3 spells CSAIDSQPQHF. The CDR3 coding sequence is TGCAGTGCTATCGACAGTCAGCCCCAGCATTTT.

The sample holds a few counts of this clone. The rearrangement uses TRBV28 and TRBJ2-3; 8 positions match TRBD2. V shed 5 bases and J 0 bases; nucleotides not matched to a gene: 4. The V gene's germline CDR1 is MDHEN and CDR2 SYDVKM. The CDR3 runs 15 residues. In nucleotides, the CDR3 is TGTGCCAGCAGTGTACTAGCGGAGAGCACAGATACGCAGTATTTT. Translating it yields CASSVLAESTDTQYF.

The chain couples TRBV19 to TRBJ2-7, with 11 bases aligning to TRBD2. The CDR3 sequence is 15 residues long. With 3 bases clipped from V and 3 bases from J, the junction kept 4 bases outside the gene matches. Per germline, CDR1 LNHDA and CDR2 SQIVND (reference sequence). CDR3 amino acids: CASSIRLAGHYEQYF. The CDR3 DNA follows: TGTGCCAGTAGTATCCGACTAGCGGGACACTACGAGCAGTACTTC.

The chain joins TRBV6-6 to TRBJ2-2; D is unclear. V lost 6 bases to trimming and J lost 6 bases, with 14 bases between them. CDR1 MNHNY and CDR2 SVGAGI come from the germline V gene (reference sequence). The CDR3 totals 14 residues. DNA for the CDR3: TGTGCCAGCAGCCCCTATACGGGTTCCGGGGAGCTGTTTTTT. It codes for CASSPYTGSGELFF.

The chain uses TRBV29-1 and TRBJ1-2; D gene ambiguous. Trimming removed 4 bases from V and 5 bases from J, with 14 bases in between. Germline CDR1 is SQVTM and CDR2 is ANQGSEA. The CDR3 has 13 amino acids. The CDR3 nucleotides are TGCAGCGTTGTCTCAGGTCGGACTTATGGCTACACCTTC. It codes for CSVVSGRTYGYTF.

This sequence joins TRBV2 and TRBJ2-7, with D unresolved. The CDR3 has 14 amino acids. V was cut by 2 bases and J by 6 bases, with 14 bases left in between. Germline CDR1 and CDR2: SNHLY and FYNNEI. The CDR3 region is CASSERGAASEQYF. CDR3 nucleotide sequence: TGTGCCAGCAGTGAACGCGGCGCCGCGAGCGAGCAGTACTTC. Drawing the rest from reference TRBV2 and TRBJ2-7, the complete variable domain is EPEVTQTPSHQVTQMGQEVILRCVPISNHLYFYWYRQILGQKVEFLVSFYNNEISEKSEIFDDQFSVERPDGSNFTLKIRSTKLEDSAMYFCASSERGAASEQYFGPGTRLTVT.

For the CDR3, the DNA is TGTGCCAGCAGCCCCGCGCGGACAGGGGTGAGGTCCTACGAGCAGTACTTC. Translating gives CASSPARTGVRSYEQYF. The rearrangement links TRBV14 to TRBJ2-7, with 9 bases identical to TRBD1. Trimming removed 4 bases from V and 1 base from J; junction bases left unmatched: 11. The CDR3 loop spans 17 amino acids. The germline gives CDR1 SGHDN, CDR2 FVKESK.

V is TRBV18 and J is TRBJ1-6; D unclear. Per germline, CDR1 KGHSH and CDR2 LQKENI. The CDR3 totals 16 residues. V was pared by 3 bases and J by 0 bases, with 9 bases between. DNA for the CDR3: TGTGCCAGCTCACCCGCGGTCAGCTCCTATAATTCACCCCTCCACTTT. Protein: CASSPAVSSYNSPLHF.

The CDR3 DNA is TGTGCCAGCAGCCAAGATGGGACAGGGGTAGAAGCTTTCTTT. Translating it yields CASSQDGTGVEAFF. V gene TRBV3-1 (or the pseudogene TRBV3-2) combines with J gene TRBJ1-1; 10 nucleotides match TRBD1. The J segment lost 8 bases and the V segment lost 0 bases, leaving 3 bases of the junction unmatched. The CDR3 runs 14 residues. From germline, CDR1 is LGHDT and CDR2 YNNKEL (reference sequence).

The chain employs TRBV2 and TRBJ1-1, with TRBD1 as a possible D gene (6 bases). Germline CDR1 is SNHLY and CDR2 is FYNNEI. Trimming cost V 4 bases and J 2 bases, with 14 bases left between them. The CDR3 totals 15 residues. This CDR3 is CASSASGTQNTEAFF. CDR3 nucleotides: TGTGCCAGCAGTGCGTCCGGGACACAAAACACTGAAGCTTTCTTT.

Only a few counts were recorded for this clone. The J gene is TRBJ1-5, the V gene TRBV19; D gene uncertain. Germline V CDR1 and CDR2: LNHDA, SQIVND (reference sequence). V lost 5 bases, J lost 4 bases, and 12 bases lay in between. The CDR3 consists of 14 residues. The CDR3 nucleotides are TGTGCCAGTAGTTTGCCGGGGAGAAATCAGCCCCAGCATTTT. The encoded protein is CASSLPGRNQPQHF.

This clone was seen only once. The chain is built from TRBV11-3 and TRBJ2-5; possibly TRBD2 for D (5 bases). The CDR3 is 17 residues long. Germline V gene sequence: CDR1 SGHNT, CDR2 YENEEA. Trimming pared 5 bases from V and 4 bases from J, leaving 23 bases between. The CDR3 here is CASSLHGLGSGVETQYF. CDR3 sequence (DNA): TGTGCCAGCAGCCTTCACGGACTGGGGTCGGGTGTAGAGACCCAGTACTTC.

The chain recombines TRBV19 with TRBJ1-5, with 10 bases identical to TRBD1. This CDR3 region has 15 residues. Germline values: CDR1 LNHDA, CDR2 SQIVND (reference sequence). With V trimmed by 9 bases and J by 4 bases, 9 bases remained unmatched. The CDR3 nucleotides are TGTGCCAGCAGAACGGGACAGGGGACGAATCAGCCCCAGCATTTT. This translates into CASRTGQGTNQPQHF.

The DNA of the CDR3 is TGCGCCAGCAGCCGCGGACAGGGCGACGGAAACACCATATATTTT. Protein: CASSRGQGDGNTIYF. The J gene is TRBJ1-3, the V gene TRBV5-1, with 8 positions matching TRBD1. Germline V gives CDR1 SGHRS, CDR2 YFSETQ. Trimming took 4 bases from V and 4 from J; bases not matched to a gene: 7. The CDR3 sequence is 15 residues long.

In its sample, this clone was seen a few times. The chain has TRBV25-1 and TRBJ2-7; the match to TRBD1 covers 9 bases. Germline values: CDR1 MGHDK, CDR2 SYGVNS. Trimming removed 4 bases from V and 0 bases from J; junction bases left unmatched: 7. This CDR3 region has 16 residues. In DNA, the CDR3 is TGTGCCAGCAGTGGCAGACAGGGGGGAAGCTCCTACGAGCAGTACTTC. Its protein is CASSGRQGGSSYEQYF.